The clone carrying this T cell receptor (beta chain) was detected many times. The antigen remains unidentified. This specimen comes from a study of T cells in Graves' hyperthyroidism and ophthalmopathy. Study background: Specimen type is peripheral blood, collected at initial diagnosis prior to any treatment. Overall study findings and caveats: In the blood, most expanded thyroid clonotypes above 0.001 appeared as well.

Germline CDR1 MNHNS, CDR2 SASEGT. The CDR3 totals 13 residues. V gave up 6 bases and J gave up 4 bases; unmatched junction bases: 3. The investigators amplified TCR beta CDR3 regions from RNA transcripts. The TCR CDR3 was amplified in a first-round RT-PCR using the HTBI primer set. TCRdb re-derived calls from the multiplex PCR reads in MiXCR, one entry per CDR3 protein. The table records approximately 430,000 distinct CDR3 sequences, approximately 14% of them present only once. Exclusion of a patient resulted from uncontrolled infection, other autoimmune disease, pregnancy or lactation. The authors obtained PBMCs from over 8 ml of fresh peripheral blood.

The rearrangement uses TRBV6-1 and TRBJ1-2, with 9 bases fitting TRBD1. The TCR comes from a woman aged 18 to 35 with Graves' hyperthyroidism. The sequencing input was blood. Here the CDR3 DNA reads TGTGCCAGCAGATCGACAGGGGGCTATGGCTACACCTTC. As protein: CASRSTGGYGYTF.